This T cell receptor (beta chain) appears in the sequencing data of a study of graft-versus-host responses after intestinal transplantation. Regarding the study as a whole: The study associated peak circulating GvH clone levels with early post-transplant HvG declines. In recipient marrow, GvH clones were found, and some appeared first in ileum or blood.

As regards this clone: Its antigen is not known.

Assay: immunoSEQ multiplex PCR; the TCRdb copy retains only in-frame clones and omits some. The data show about 88,000 clones, with roughly 90% seen just once and about 0.34% held by the top ten. This CDR3 contains 13 residues. Trimming took off 0 bases at V and 6 bases at J, with 9 bases between the two ends. CDR1 SGHRS and CDR2 YFSETQ come from the germline V gene. This TCR was sampled from a human donor who was the organ donor for an intestinal transplant. This rearrangement joins TRBV5-1 to TRBJ1-1; D not certain. The specimen was unstimulated CD4+ T cells sorted from spleen or lymph node cells, collected before transplant. The CDR3 DNA reads TGCGCCAGCAGCTTGGATCGGGATGCTGAAGCTTTCTTT. Its translation: CASSLDRDAEAFF.